This T cell receptor (beta chain) was documented in a study (dated by TCRdb to the mid-2010s). Notes on the research overall: The study set out to test whether tumor-infiltrating Tregs in breast cancer get recruited from blood Tregs or are instead converted in situ from other CD4+ T cell subsets.

Naive CD4+ T cells were purified with the Miltenyi Naive CD4+ T Cell Isolation kit, with Tregs depleted using CD25 microbeads. Tregs, naive and memory CD4+ T cells from tumor, blood and ipsilateral draining lymph nodes of about five breast cancer patients underwent full-length TCR alpha and beta sequencing. Mononuclear cells from lymph nodes or roughly 50 ml of peripheral blood were isolated by Ficoll density gradient centrifugation. A purity exceeding 90% was confirmed by FACS for the sorted cell populations. Full-length TCR variable regions were amplified by 5' RACE PCR using constant-region reverse primers, and then by semi-nested PCR using Nested Universal Primer A. Using the ReliaPrep RNA Cell Miniprep System, total RNA was extracted, and the SMARTer RACE 5'/3' Kit was then used to reverse transcribe the RNA into 5'RACE-ready cDNA. Multiplex adaptors were used to barcode the full-length TCR alpha and beta libraries, which were then sequenced on an Illumina MiSeq. The study's processing was this. For each of nine subset-tissue groups, sequencing data from the five patients were pooled, and the groups were then compared using unsupervised clustering of TCR gene usage. The Morisita-Horn index was used to calculate repertoire similarity, with shared sequences weighted according to their contribution to each repertoire. The public reads were quality trimmed at Q25 with fastp and then assembled into clones with MiXCR by TCRdb, keeping productive beta chains. Each record represents a unique CDR3 protein, reported with the most common genes and DNA among its rows. It is TCRdb's table, rather than the study itself, that gives the V and J calls and clone size. For this sample there are under 60,000 distinct CDR3 sequences; 28% appear just once. The ten most abundant clones make up 2.1% of the sample.

In this sample, this clonotype turned up a few times. Its antigen remains unidentified. The record has no base qualities; no much larger clone is one base away. The full study reports these points: The validation in the larger cohort was limited to a single TCR beta V-J rearrangement instead of whole repertoires. The TCR alpha and beta sequences of tumor-infiltrating Tregs showed the greatest overlap with tumor naive CD4+ T cells, followed by blood naive CD4+ T cells. Tumor memory CD4+ T cell TCR gene usage clustered with blood and lymph node memory CD4+ cells and lymph node naive CD4+ cells.

From its cysteine to its phenylalanine, the CDR3 spans 16 amino acids. The CDR3 DNA has 48 bases and is translated from base 1. Germline trimming amounts to 4 bases on V and 3 bases on J, with 9 as the count of junction bases outside the gene matches. Via the germline V gene, CDR1 is SGHTA and CDR2 FQGNSA. What was sequenced was naive CD4+ T cells sorted from blood. What the cell subset or site label conveys for this sample: naive CD4+ T cells, CD4+CD45RA+CD25-. The V gene is TRBV7-2 and the J gene is TRBJ2-1, with TRBD2 matching 7 junction bases. The sequence came from a female donor with breast cancer. The nucleotide sequence reads as follows: TGTGCCAGCAGCTCCCACGGGAGCGGGAACTACAATGAGCAGTTCTTC. Its protein product is CASSSHGSGNYNEQFF.